These 20 T cell receptor beta chains share one sample of origin, sequenced in a study of beta chain features in type 1 diabetes. The authors reverse transcribed all of the isolated RNA, so sequencing captured expressed TCRB transcripts. The protocol was immunoSEQ multiplex PCR, while the TCRdb copy is restricted to in-frame clones and leaves out a portion. The sample lists hundreds of thousands of clones; around 15% were seen once. The source material was naive CD4+ T cells from blood. These receptors were obtained from a man between 18 and 29 years old in good health.

The table lists this clone with a few counts. The rearrangement joins TRBV28 to TRBJ2-6; D is ambiguous. Trimming cost V 4 bases and J 4 bases, with 14 bases left between them. This CDR3 comprises 16 residues. Germline V CDR1 and CDR2: MDHEN, SYDVKM. The DNA of the CDR3 is TGTGCCAGCAGTTACTTACGCATACAGGGGGCCAACGTCCTGACTTTC. This sequence encodes CASSYLRIQGANVLTF.

The chain couples TRBV9 to TRBJ2-6, with TRBD2 as a possible D gene (6 bases). The V and J ends lost 0 bases and 2 bases respectively, with 9 bases between them. From germline, CDR1 is SGDLS and CDR2 YYNGEE. The CDR3 is 16 amino acids. Here the CDR3 reads CASSVATGAGANVLTF. The CDR3, as DNA: TGTGCCAGCAGCGTAGCTACGGGGGCTGGGGCCAACGTCCTGACTTTC. The variable domain in full, with the rest retrieved from reference TRBV9 and TRBJ2-6, is DSGVTQTPKHLITATGQRVTLRCSPRSGDLSVYWYQQSLDQGLQFLIQYYNGEERAKGNILERFSAQQFPDLHSELNLSSLELGDSALYFCASSVATGAGANVLTFGAGSRLTVL.

This clone was detected ten times or more. The genes are TRBV10-3 and TRBJ1-2, with 8 bases that match TRBD1. Looked up from germline, CDR1 is ENHRY and CDR2 is SYGVKD. Trimming removed 6 bases from V and 6 bases from J; junction bases left unmatched: 6. CDR3 length equals 13 residues. The CDR3 nucleotides are TGTGCCATCAGAGCTGGACAGGGACATGGCTACACCTTC. It is translated as CAIRAGQGHGYTF.

The V gene is TRBV7-6, the J gene TRBJ2-7, with 10 bases that match TRBD2. CDR1 and CDR2 from the germline V gene are SGHVS and FNYEAQ. The CDR3 totals 17 residues. The trim removed 4 bases at V and 3 bases at J, leaving 12 bases unmatched. The CDR3 DNA is TGTGCCAGCAGCTCCGCCGGGGGTAGCGGGAGGCACTACGAGCAGTACTTC. It is translated as CASSSAGGSGRHYEQYF.

The chain joins TRBV4-3 to TRBJ2-3, with 14 nucleotides matching TRBD2. V shed 0 bases and J 6 bases; nucleotides not matched to a gene: 11. The CDR3 contains 19 residues. In germline, CDR1 is LGHNA, CDR2 YSLEER. The CDR3 loop reads CASSQESGGLAGVRDTQYF. CDR3 in DNA: TGCGCCAGCAGCCAAGAAAGTGGGGGACTAGCGGGAGTACGGGATACGCAGTATTTT.

The rearrangement joins TRBV30 to TRBJ2-3; D is unresolved. CDR1 is GTSNPN, CDR2 SVGIG, per germline (reference sequence). The CDR3 is 13 amino acids. With 2 bases removed from V and 3 bases from J, the gap between germline ends came to 9 bases. The CDR3 DNA reads as TGTGCCTGGAGTCAGGCTAATACAGATACGCAGTATTTT. This encodes CAWSQANTDTQYF. Full variable domain (missing parts from reference TRBV30 and TRBJ2-3): SQTIHQWPATLVQPVGSPLSLECTVEGTSNPNLYWYRQAAGRGLQLLFYSVGIGQISSEVPQNLSASRPQDRQFILSSKKLLLSDSGFYLCAWSQANTDTQYFGPGTRLTVL.

This clone was found a few times. This rearrangement joins TRBV7-9 to TRBJ1-2; TRBD1 agrees at 10 bases. Germline V CDR1 and CDR2: SEHNR, FQNEAQ (reference sequence). The CDR3 covers 13 residues. The trim removed 5 bases at V and 5 bases at J, leaving 2 bases unmatched. CDR3 in amino acids: CASSRDRGYGYTF. The CDR3 bases are TGTGCCAGCAGCCGGGACAGGGGATATGGCTACACCTTC.

This chain links TRBV19 with TRBJ2-1, with D unclear. The CDR3 covers 16 residues. V was trimmed by 1 base and J by 0 bases, leaving 10 bases between them. Germline V gives CDR1 LNHDA, CDR2 SQIVND (reference sequence). CDR3 bases: TGTGCCAGTAGTATAGGCCACTCGAGCTCCTACAATGAGCAGTTCTTC. Its translation is CASSIGHSSSYNEQFF.

Only a few counts were recorded for this clone. The chain links TRBV19 to TRBJ2-1; possible D gene TRBD2, 6 bases. V gave up 8 bases and J gave up 1 base, with 15 bases separating them. CDR3 length equals 15 residues. CDR1 is LNHDA and CDR2 is SQIVND in the germline V gene (reference sequence). CDR3 bases: TGTGCCAGTCGTCCTAGCGACCTTTCCTACAATGAGCAGTTCTTC. Protein product: CASRPSDLSYNEQFF.

This clone was counted only a few times. V usage is TRBV11-2 and J usage is TRBJ2-6; perhaps TRBD1 as D (6 bases). Per germline, CDR1 SGHAT and CDR2 FQNNGV. V lost 5 bases and J 0 bases, leaving 8 bases between the germline ends. This CDR3 has 15 residues. In DNA form, the CDR3 reads TGTGCCAGCAGCAAACAGGGCTCTGGGGCCAACGTCCTGACTTTC. It codes for CASSKQGSGANVLTF.

The chain joins TRBV6-5 to TRBJ2-7; 9 nucleotides align to TRBD1. J was trimmed by 2 bases and V by 0 bases; bases with no gene match: 5. The CDR3 runs to 16 residues. Germline CDR1 MNHEY, CDR2 SVGAGI. CDR3 region: CASSYSTRTGAYEQYF. The DNA for the CDR3 is TGTGCCAGCAGTTACTCTACACGGACAGGGGCCTACGAGCAGTACTTC.

This sequence joins TRBV5-1 and TRBJ2-7; TRBD2 matches at 12 bases. Germline V gene lookup returns CDR1 SGHRS and CDR2 YFSETQ. The V gene end was trimmed by 1 base and the J gene end by 4 bases; junction bases not matched to a gene: 0. The CDR3 runs 14 residues. This CDR3 reads CASSLTSGRYEQYF. The CDR3 DNA reads as TGCGCCAGCAGCTTGACTAGCGGGAGGTACGAGCAGTACTTC.

J is TRBJ2-6 and V is TRBV5-4, with D unresolved. CDR3 size: 16 residues. V was pared by 3 bases and J by 0 bases, with 10 bases between. Looked up from germline, CDR1 is SGHNT and CDR2 is YYREEE (reference sequence). The CDR3 loop is CASSSLTLSGANVLTF. CDR3 DNA: TGTGCCAGCAGCTCCTTAACCCTCTCTGGGGCCAACGTCCTGACTTTC.

V gene TRBV4-3 combines with J gene TRBJ1-2; D remains ambiguous. The CDR3 consists of 17 residues. V was pared by 0 bases and J by 0 bases, with 14 bases between. Germline V gene lookup returns CDR1 LGHNA and CDR2 YSLEER. CDR3 in DNA: TGCGCCAGCAGCCAAGAAGGGTGGCAGGCGACTAACTATGGCTACACCTTC. It is translated as CASSQEGWQATNYGYTF.

This clone appeared a few times. This chain joins TRBV5-1 and TRBJ2-3; 16 bases fit TRBD2. CDR1 is SGHRS, CDR2 YFSETQ, per germline. The CDR3 extends over 17 amino acids. V shed 5 bases and J 4 bases; nucleotides not matched to a gene: 7. CDR3 protein: CASRIPGLAGGSDTQYF. CDR3 nucleotide sequence: TGCGCCAGCAGGATCCCGGGACTAGCGGGAGGGTCAGATACGCAGTATTTT.

This clone was counted a few times. The genes are TRBV6-4 and TRBJ2-1, with no clear D. CDR3 length equals 15 residues. Germline CDR1 reads MRHNA; CDR2 reads SNTAGT. V was clipped by 3 bases and J by 0 bases, with 9 bases between them. CDR3 nucleotide sequence: TGTGCCAGCAGTGAATTCGTTGGCTCCTACAATGAGCAGTTCTTC. Protein product: CASSEFVGSYNEQFF.

V is TRBV19 and J is TRBJ1-5; no clear D gene. V was pared by 9 bases and J by 1 base, with 22 bases between. The CDR3 covers 17 residues. Germline V gene sequence: CDR1 LNHDA, CDR2 SQIVND (reference sequence). The CDR3 nucleotides are TGTGCCAGCACAAAGGACTGGATAGCCCGGAGCAATCAGCCCCAGCATTTT. Translating it yields CASTKDWIARSNQPQHF.

This clone has just a few counts. V and J are TRBV4-2 and TRBJ2-7; 7 positions match TRBD1. The CDR3 length is 17 residues. Germline CDR1 LGHNA, CDR2 YNFKEQ. V was pared by 2 bases and J by 0 bases, with 10 bases of the junction left unmatched. The CDR3 protein is CASSQWVGDRDSYEQYF. The CDR3 DNA reads as TGTGCCAGCAGCCAATGGGTAGGAGACAGGGACTCCTACGAGCAGTACTTC.

V and J are TRBV10-3 and TRBJ2-3; 10 bases fit TRBD1. This CDR3 has 16 amino acids. Germline loops: CDR1 ENHRY, CDR2 SYGVKD. V was clipped by 4 bases and J by 0 bases; unmatched bases: 4. The CDR3 bases are TGTGCCATCAGTGGGGACAGGGGACATAGCACAGATACGCAGTATTTT. It yields the protein CAISGDRGHSTDTQYF.

The rearrangement links TRBV9 to TRBJ2-3; 8 nucleotides agree with TRBD2. J gave up 1 base and V 0 bases, and 10 bases lay outside the gene matches. The CDR3 runs to 18 residues. CDR1 and CDR2 from the germline V gene are SGDLS and YYNGEE. The CDR3 DNA follows: TGTGCCAGCAGCGTAGGACGGGGGGGCAGCTTGGGCACAGATACGCAGTATTTT. Translating gives CASSVGRGGSLGTDTQYF. The variable domain in full, completed from reference TRBV9 and TRBJ2-3, reads DSGVTQTPKHLITATGQRVTLRCSPRSGDLSVYWYQQSLDQGLQFLIQYYNGEERAKGNILERFSAQQFPDLHSELNLSSLELGDSALYFCASSVGRGGSLGTDTQYFGPGTRLTVL.